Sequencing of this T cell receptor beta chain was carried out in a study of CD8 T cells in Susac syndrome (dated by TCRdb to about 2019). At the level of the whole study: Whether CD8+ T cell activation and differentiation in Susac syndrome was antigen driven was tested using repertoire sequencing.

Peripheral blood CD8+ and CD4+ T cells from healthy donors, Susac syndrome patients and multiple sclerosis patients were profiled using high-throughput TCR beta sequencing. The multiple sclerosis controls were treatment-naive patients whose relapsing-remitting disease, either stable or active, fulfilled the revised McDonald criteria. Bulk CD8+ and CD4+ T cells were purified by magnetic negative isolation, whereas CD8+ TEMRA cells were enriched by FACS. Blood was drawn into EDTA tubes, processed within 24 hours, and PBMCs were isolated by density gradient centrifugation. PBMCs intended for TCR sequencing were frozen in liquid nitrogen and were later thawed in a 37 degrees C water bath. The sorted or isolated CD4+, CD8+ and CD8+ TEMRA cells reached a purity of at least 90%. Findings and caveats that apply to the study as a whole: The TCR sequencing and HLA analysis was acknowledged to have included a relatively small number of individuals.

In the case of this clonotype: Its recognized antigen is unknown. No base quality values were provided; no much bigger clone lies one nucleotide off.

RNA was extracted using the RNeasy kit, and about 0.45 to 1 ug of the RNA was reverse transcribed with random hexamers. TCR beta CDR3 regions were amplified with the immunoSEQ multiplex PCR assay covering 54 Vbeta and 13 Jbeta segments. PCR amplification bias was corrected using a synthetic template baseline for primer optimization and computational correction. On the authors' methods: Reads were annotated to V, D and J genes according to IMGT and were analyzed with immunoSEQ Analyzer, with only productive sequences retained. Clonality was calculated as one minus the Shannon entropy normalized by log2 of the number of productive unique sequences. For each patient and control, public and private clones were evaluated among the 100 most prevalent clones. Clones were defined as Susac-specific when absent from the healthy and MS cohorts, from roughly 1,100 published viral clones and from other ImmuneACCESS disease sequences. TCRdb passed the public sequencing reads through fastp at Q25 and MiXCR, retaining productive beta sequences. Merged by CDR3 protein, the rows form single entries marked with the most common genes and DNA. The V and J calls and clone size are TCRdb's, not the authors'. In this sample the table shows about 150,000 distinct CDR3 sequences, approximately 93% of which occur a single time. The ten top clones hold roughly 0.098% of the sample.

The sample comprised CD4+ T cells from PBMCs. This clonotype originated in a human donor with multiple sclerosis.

The sequence in DNA is TGCGCCAGCAGCCTAGCACAGGCGACGACTTCCTATGGCTACACCTTC. Translation gives CASSLAQATTSYGYTF. The chain uses TRBV5-1 and TRBJ1-2; 5 matching bases give a weak D call of TRBD1. V is shortened by 4 bases, J by 4 bases, and the region joining them spans 20 bases. The CDR3, from cysteine to phenylalanine, totals 16 residues. Just CDR3 DNA is preserved here, 48 bases in frame from base 1. According to the germline V gene, CDR1 reads SGHRS and CDR2 reads YFSETQ.